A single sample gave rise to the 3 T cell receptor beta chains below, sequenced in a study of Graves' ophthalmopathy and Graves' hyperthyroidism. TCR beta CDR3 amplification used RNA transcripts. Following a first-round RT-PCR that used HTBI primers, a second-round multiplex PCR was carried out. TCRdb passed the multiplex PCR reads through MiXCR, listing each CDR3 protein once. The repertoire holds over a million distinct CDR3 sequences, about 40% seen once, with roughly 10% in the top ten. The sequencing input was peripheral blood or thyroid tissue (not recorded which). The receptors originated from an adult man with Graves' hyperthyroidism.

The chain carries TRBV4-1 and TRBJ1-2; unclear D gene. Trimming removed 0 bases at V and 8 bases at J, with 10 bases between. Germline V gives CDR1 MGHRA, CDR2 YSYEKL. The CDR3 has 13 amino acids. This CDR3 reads CASSQDSFGGYTF. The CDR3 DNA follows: TGCGCCAGCAGCCAAGACAGTTTTGGAGGCTACACCTTC.

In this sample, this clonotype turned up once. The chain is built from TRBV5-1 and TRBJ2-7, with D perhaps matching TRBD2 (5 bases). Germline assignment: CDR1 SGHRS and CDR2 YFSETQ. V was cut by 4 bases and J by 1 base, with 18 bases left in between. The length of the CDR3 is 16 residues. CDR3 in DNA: TGCGCCAGCAGCCAAGTGGACGGGGTTGAGTCCTACGAGCAGTACTTC. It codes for CASSQVDGVESYEQYF. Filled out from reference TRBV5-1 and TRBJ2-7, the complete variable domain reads KAGVTQTPRYLIKTRGQQVTLSCSPISGHRSVSWYQQTPGQGLQFLFEYFSETQRNKGNFPGRFSGRQFSNSRSEMNVSTLELGDSALYLCASSQVDGVESYEQYFGPGTRLTVT.

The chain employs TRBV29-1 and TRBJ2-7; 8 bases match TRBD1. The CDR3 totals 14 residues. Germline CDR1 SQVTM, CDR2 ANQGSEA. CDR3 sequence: CSAVRTGIPYEQYF. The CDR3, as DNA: TGCAGTGCGGTGAGGACAGGGATACCCTACGAGCAGTACTTC.